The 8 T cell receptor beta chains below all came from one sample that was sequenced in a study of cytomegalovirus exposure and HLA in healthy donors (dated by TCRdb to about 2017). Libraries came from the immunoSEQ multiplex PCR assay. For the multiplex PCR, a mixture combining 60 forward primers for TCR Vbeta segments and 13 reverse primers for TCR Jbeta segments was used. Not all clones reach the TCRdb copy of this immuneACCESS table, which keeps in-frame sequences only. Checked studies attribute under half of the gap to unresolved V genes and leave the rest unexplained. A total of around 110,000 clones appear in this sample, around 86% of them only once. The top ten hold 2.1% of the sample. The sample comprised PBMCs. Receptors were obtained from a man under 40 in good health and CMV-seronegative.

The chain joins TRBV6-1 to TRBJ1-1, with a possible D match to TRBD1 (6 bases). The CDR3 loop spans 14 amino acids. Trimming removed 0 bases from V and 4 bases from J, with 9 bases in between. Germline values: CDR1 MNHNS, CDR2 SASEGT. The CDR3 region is CASSEAQGSTEAFF. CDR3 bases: TGTGCCAGCAGTGAAGCGCAGGGGTCCACTGAAGCTTTCTTT.

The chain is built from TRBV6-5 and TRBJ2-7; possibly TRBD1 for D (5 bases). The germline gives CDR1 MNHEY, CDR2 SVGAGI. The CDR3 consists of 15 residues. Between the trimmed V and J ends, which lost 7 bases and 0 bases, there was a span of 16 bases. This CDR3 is CASTPLAGNSYEQYF. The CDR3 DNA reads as TGTGCCAGCACTCCCCTGGCAGGGAACTCCTACGAGCAGTACTTC.

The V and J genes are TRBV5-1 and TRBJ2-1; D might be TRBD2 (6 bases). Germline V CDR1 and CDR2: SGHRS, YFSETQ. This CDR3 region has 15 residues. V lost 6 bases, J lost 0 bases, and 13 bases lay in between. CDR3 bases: TGCGCCAGCATAGGGGACGGGGGCTCCTACAATGAGCAGTTCTTC. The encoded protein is CASIGDGGSYNEQFF. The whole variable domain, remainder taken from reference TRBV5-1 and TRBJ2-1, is KAGVTQTPRYLIKTRGQQVTLSCSPISGHRSVSWYQQTPGQGLQFLFEYFSETQRNKGNFPGRFSGRQFSNSRSEMNVSTLELGDSALYLCASIGDGGSYNEQFFGPGTRLTVL.

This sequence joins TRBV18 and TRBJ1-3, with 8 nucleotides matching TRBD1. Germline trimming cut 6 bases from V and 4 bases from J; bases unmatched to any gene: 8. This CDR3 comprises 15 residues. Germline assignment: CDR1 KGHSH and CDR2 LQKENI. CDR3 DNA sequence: TGTGCCAGCTCGCCCTACAGGGGGGACGGAAACACCATATATTTT. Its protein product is CASSPYRGDGNTIYF. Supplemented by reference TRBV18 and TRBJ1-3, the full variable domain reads NAGVMQNPRHLVRRRGQEARLRCSPMKGHSHVYWYRQLPEEGLKFMVYLQKENIIDESGMPKERFSAEFPKEGPSILRIQQVVRGDSAAYFCASSPYRGDGNTIYFGEGSWLTVV.

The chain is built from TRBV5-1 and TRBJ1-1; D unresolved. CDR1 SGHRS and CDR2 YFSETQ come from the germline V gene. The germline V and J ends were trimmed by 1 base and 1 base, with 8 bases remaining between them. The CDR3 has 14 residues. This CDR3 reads CASSLTGTNTEAFF. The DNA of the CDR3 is TGCGCCAGCAGCTTGACGGGTACGAACACTGAAGCTTTCTTT.

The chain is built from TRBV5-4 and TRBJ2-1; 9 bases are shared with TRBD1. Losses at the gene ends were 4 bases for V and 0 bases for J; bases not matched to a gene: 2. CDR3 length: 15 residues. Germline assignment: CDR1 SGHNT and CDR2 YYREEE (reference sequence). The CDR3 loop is CASSPTGGSYNEQFF. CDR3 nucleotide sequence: TGTGCCAGCAGCCCGACAGGGGGCTCCTACAATGAGCAGTTCTTC.

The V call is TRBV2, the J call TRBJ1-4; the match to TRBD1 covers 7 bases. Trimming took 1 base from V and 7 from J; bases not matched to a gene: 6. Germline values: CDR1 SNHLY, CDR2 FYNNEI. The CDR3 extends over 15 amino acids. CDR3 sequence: CASSEGGGLGEKLFF. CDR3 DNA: TGTGCCAGCAGTGAAGGAGGGGGCCTCGGTGAAAAACTGTTTTTT. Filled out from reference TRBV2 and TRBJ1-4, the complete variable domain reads EPEVTQTPSHQVTQMGQEVILRCVPISNHLYFYWYRQILGQKVEFLVSFYNNEISEKSEIFDDQFSVERPDGSNFTLKIRSTKLEDSAMYFCASSEGGGLGEKLFFGSGTQLSVL.

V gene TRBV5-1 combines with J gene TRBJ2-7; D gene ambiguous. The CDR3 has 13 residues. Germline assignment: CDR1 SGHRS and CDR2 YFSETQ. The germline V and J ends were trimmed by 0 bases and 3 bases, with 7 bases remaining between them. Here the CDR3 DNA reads TGCGCCAGCAGCTTGGGGCAGAACTACGAGCAGTACTTC. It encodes CASSLGQNYEQYF.